The 28 T cell receptor beta chains given below trace back to one sample, sequenced in a study of shared clonotypes between healthy human individuals. Repertoires were generated with immunoSEQ multiplex PCR, while TCRdb's copy carries only in-frame clones and drops some. The sample holds about 490,000 clones; roughly 80% are singletons and the top ten take 9.5% to 15%. Sequencing used PBMCs. Every receptor here comes from a woman between 40 and 50 years old in good health. Some clones in this sample may be carry-over from other donors' samples.

CDR3 loop: CASSSYREGYEQYF. DNA for the CDR3: TGTGCCAGCAGCTCGTACAGGGAGGGGTACGAGCAGTACTTC. V gene TRBV11-2 combines with J gene TRBJ2-7; D might be TRBD2 (7 bases). CDR1 and CDR2 (germline): SGHAT, FQNNGV. V lost 4 bases, J lost 4 bases, and 14 bases lay in between. This CDR3 is built from 14 residues.

This clone was seen a few times. This sequence may be a read error, since a much larger clone differs from it by one base. The identical CDR3 is also encoded by other nucleotide sequences in the sample. The chain combines TRBV5-1 with TRBJ1-2; D perhaps matches TRBD1 (5 bases). Germline V gene lookup returns CDR1 SGHRS and CDR2 YFSETQ. The CDR3 has 14 residues. DNA of the CDR3: TGCGCCAGCAGCTTCGGACAACCTAACTATGGCTACACCTTT. Translating gives CASSFGQPNYGYTF.

This rearrangement joins TRBV11-2 to TRBJ2-6; D tentatively fits TRBD1 or TRBD2 (5 bases each). V was trimmed by 3 bases and J by 0 bases, leaving 18 bases between them. The CDR3 contains 19 residues. CDR1 is SGHAT and CDR2 is FQNNGV in the germline V gene. The CDR3 sequence is CASSFPRGPHGSGANVLTF. The CDR3 nucleotides are TGTGCCAGCAGCTTTCCCCGGGGCCCACACGGCTCTGGGGCCAACGTCCTGACTTTC.

This chain connects TRBV28 to TRBJ2-1; no clear D gene. Germline CDR1 is MDHEN and CDR2 is SYDVKM. Trimming removed 3 bases at V and 0 bases at J, with 9 bases between. The CDR3 loop spans 15 amino acids. The CDR3 bases are TGTGCCAGCAGTTTGAATCTGCGCTCCTACAATGAGCAGTTCTTC. It yields the protein CASSLNLRSYNEQFF.

This clone has a single count. The chain carries TRBV2 and TRBJ2-5, with D unresolved. The CDR3 consists of 15 residues. V was trimmed by 4 bases and J by 1 base, leaving 13 bases between them. In germline, CDR1 is SNHLY, CDR2 FYNNEI. The CDR3 spells CASSVAQTLQETQYF. DNA for the CDR3: TGTGCCAGCAGTGTGGCACAAACCCTCCAAGAGACCCAGTACTTC.

The genes are TRBV27 and TRBJ2-5; perhaps TRBD1 as D (5 bases). The end of the DNA fits TRBJ2-7 better, so the J call may be wrong. This CDR3 has 16 residues. Germline values: CDR1 MNHEY, CDR2 SMNVEV (reference sequence). CDR3 DNA: TGTGCCAGCAGTTCGTTTGCAGGGCCGGGCGCCACCGAGCAGTACTTC. It yields the protein CASSSFAGPGATEQYF.

Details on this clone: It is likely a read error: a sequence one base away is far more abundant. This chain connects TRBV4-2 to TRBJ2-6, with a tentative D call TRBD1 (6 bases). Germline CDR1 LGHNA, CDR2 YNFKEQ. The CDR3 loop spans 16 amino acids. In nucleotides, the CDR3 is TGTGCCAGCAGCCAAGACAGGGGATCTGGGGCCAACGTCATGACTTTC. This codes for CASSQDRGSGANVMTF.

Concerning this clone itself: The likely explanation is a read error, given a far larger clone one base away. The chain links TRBV10-3 to TRBJ1-2, with TRBD1 as a possible D gene (5 bases). The CDR3 sequence is 18 residues long. Germline V gene data show CDR1 as ENHRY and CDR2 as SYGVKD. The CDR3 coding sequence is TGTGCCATCAGTGGGGGGATGAGTTCACCGCAACAAACCTATGGCTACTCCTTC. This encodes CAISGGMSSPQQTYGYSF.

This clone was seen a single time. The gene calls are TRBV7-4 and TRBJ2-3; D ambiguous. The CDR3 covers 13 residues. Germline V gene data show CDR1 as SGHVT and CDR2 as SQSDAQ. The V end was cut by 5 bases, the J end by 2 bases, with 8 bases between. The CDR3 loop is CASSPALTDTQYF. In DNA form, the CDR3 reads TGTGCCAGCAGCCCGGCTCTCACAGATACGCAGTATTTT.

This clone turned up a few times. The J gene is TRBJ2-2, the V gene TRBV29-1; D remains ambiguous. Trimming pared 0 bases from V and 6 bases from J, leaving 8 bases between. The CDR3 spans 13 residues. The germline V gene encodes CDR1 SQVTM and CDR2 ANQGSEA. The CDR3, as DNA: TGCAGCGTTGAAGAGGTGGCACCCGGGGAGCTGTTTTTT. Encoded protein: CSVEEVAPGELFF.

This clone has a handful of counts. The V and J genes are TRBV6-1 and TRBJ1-3, with 7 bases fitting TRBD1. Germline lookup yields CDR1 MNHNS and CDR2 SASEGT. Trimming took 1 base from V and 8 from J; bases not matched to a gene: 8. This CDR3 region has 15 residues. The CDR3 nucleotides read TGTGCCAGCAGTGAAGTAATGCAGGGGGGAGACACCATATATTTT. It specifies CASSEVMQGGDTIYF.

The chain joins TRBV5-4 to TRBJ1-2; TRBD1 agrees at 12 bases. The CDR3 is 15 amino acids. V lost 4 bases, J lost 2 bases, and 3 bases stayed unmatched. The V gene's germline CDR1 is SGHNT and CDR2 YYREEE (reference sequence). The CDR3, as DNA: TGTGCCAGCAGCCAGGGACAGGGGGCGAACTATGGCTACACCTTC. Translating gives CASSQGQGANYGYTF. Combining the CDR3 with reference TRBV5-4 and TRBJ1-2 gives the whole variable domain ETGVTQSPTHLIKTRGQQVTLRCSSQSGHNTVSWYQQALGQGPQFIFQYYREEENGRGNFPPRFSGLQFPNYSSELNVNALELDDSALYLCASSQGQGANYGYTFGSGTRLTVV.

The chain employs TRBV4-1 and TRBJ2-2, with D possibly matching TRBD2 (6 bases). Looked up from germline, CDR1 is MGHRA and CDR2 is YSYEKL. Trimming took 2 bases from V and 1 from J, leaving 14 bases between them. The CDR3 contains 17 residues. CDR3 in amino acids: CASSQRALAVNTGELFF. The DNA for the CDR3 is TGCGCCAGCAGCCAAAGAGCACTAGCAGTGAACACCGGGGAGCTGTTTTTT.

The chain has TRBV7-2 and TRBJ2-5, with a tentative D call TRBD2 (5 bases). The CDR3 covers 14 residues. The V end lost 7 bases, the J end lost 3 bases, and 15 bases lay between the germline ends. Germline V gene data show CDR1 as SGHTA and CDR2 as FQGNSA. The CDR3 loop reads CASTLWGVEETQYF. For the CDR3, the DNA is TGTGCCAGCACCCTCTGGGGAGTGGAAGAGACCCAGTACTTC.

This chain connects TRBV28 to TRBJ2-2; D is undetermined. V was trimmed by 3 bases and J by 7 bases, leaving 12 bases between them. The germline CDR1 and CDR2 sequences are MDHEN and SYDVKM. CDR3 length: 14 amino acids. CDR3 sequence: CASSFLKVNGELFF. Here the CDR3 DNA reads TGTGCCAGCAGTTTTTTAAAGGTGAACGGGGAGCTGTTTTTT.

Comment on this clone: One base separates it from a far larger clone, so it is likely a read error. The V and J genes are TRBV27 and TRBJ2-5; possibly TRBD2 for D (5 bases). The J call may be wrong; the DNA end is better matched by TRBJ2-7. This CDR3 region has 14 residues. The germline V gene encodes CDR1 MNHEY and CDR2 SMNVEV (reference sequence). The CDR3 DNA reads as TGTGCCAGCAGCCTTAAGGACTGGACCTACGAGCAGTACTTC. It encodes CASSLKDWTYEQYF.

This sequence joins TRBV4-2 and TRBJ2-2; 9 bases map to TRBD1. The CDR3 spans 17 residues. Trimming at V came to 0 bases and at J to 9 bases, leaving 11 bases not matched to a gene. Germline V gene lookup returns CDR1 LGHNA and CDR2 YNFKEQ. The CDR3 protein is CASSQDLGDRVHRELFF. The CDR3 region has the DNA TGTGCCAGCAGCCAAGATCTAGGGGACAGGGTTCACCGGGAGCTGTTTTTT.

The chain employs TRBV5-1 and TRBJ2-3; D gene ambiguous. Deletions cut 4 bases from V and 0 bases from J, with 15 bases between. The CDR3 has 16 amino acids. Germline V CDR1 and CDR2: SGHRS, YFSETQ. The CDR3 loop reads CASSPSVQASTDTQYF. The CDR3 bases are TGCGCCAGCAGCCCGTCAGTCCAGGCTAGCACAGATACGCAGTATTTT.

CDR3 sequence (DNA): TGTGCCACCAGCAGGGCTGGGTCGGTAACTGAAGCTTTCTTT. It codes for CATSRAGSVTEAFF. The chain is built from TRBV15 and TRBJ1-1; the D is unclear. CDR3 length: 14 residues. Trimming stripped 3 bases from V and 5 bases from J, with 13 bases between. The germline gives CDR1 LNHNV, CDR2 YYDKDF (reference sequence).

V and J are TRBV7-2 and TRBJ2-2; 10 bases agree with TRBD1. The CDR3 length is 17 residues. Trimming cost V 3 bases and J 3 bases; bases outside gene matches: 7. CDR1 and CDR2 (germline): SGHTA, FQGNSA. The CDR3, as DNA: TGTGCCAGCAGCTTTCCCCGGGACAGGGGAGACACCGGGGAGCTGTTTTTT. It is translated as CASSFPRDRGDTGELFF. The variable domain in full, with the rest retrieved from reference TRBV7-2 and TRBJ2-2, is GAGVSQSPSNKVTEKGKDVELRCDPISGHTALYWYRQSLGQGLEFLIYFQGNSAPDKSGLPSDRFSAERTGGSVSTLTIQRTQQEDSAVYLCASSFPRDRGDTGELFFGEGSRLTVL.

Comment on this clone: A much larger clone lies one base from this, so it may be a read error. The rearrangement joins TRBV6-5 to TRBJ1-4; D gene unclear. CDR1 is MNHEY and CDR2 is SVGAGI in the germline V gene. This CDR3 spans 15 amino acids. The CDR3 DNA follows: TGTGCCAACAGTTACTCTTGGCAGGACCTTGAAAAACTGTTTTTT. Residues: CANSYSWQDLEKLFF.

The rearrangement links TRBV4-3 to TRBJ2-6; no firm D call. Trimming stripped 0 bases from V and 0 bases from J, with 6 bases between. Germline V gene sequence: CDR1 LGHNA, CDR2 YSLEER. This CDR3 has 16 amino acids. CDR3 protein: CASSQDIGSGANVLTF. The CDR3, as DNA: TGCGCCAGCAGCCAAGATATTGGCTCTGGGGCCAACGTCCTGACTTTC.

As concerns this clone: A read error likely explains this, since a far larger clone differs by one base. The chain couples TRBV6-6 to TRBJ1-1; D not certain. CDR3 length equals 14 residues. V dropped 6 bases and J dropped 10 bases, with 21 bases sitting between them. CDR1 MNHNY and CDR2 SVGAGI come from the germline V gene (reference sequence). CDR3 region: CASSPPGADLGAFF. Here the CDR3 DNA reads TGTGCCAGCAGCCCCCCGGGTGCAGACCTCGGAGCTTTCTTT.

This chain joins TRBV7-3 and TRBJ2-2; D gene uncertain. CDR3 length equals 14 residues. V was shortened by 5 bases and J by 0 bases, with 7 bases between the two germline ends. Germline CDR1 SGHTA, CDR2 FQGTGA. The CDR3 nucleotides are TGTGCCAGCAGCCAGGTCGCGAACACCGGGGAGCTGTTTTTT. Protein product: CASSQVANTGELFF. The whole variable domain, filled in from reference TRBV7-3 and TRBJ2-2, reads GAGVSQTPSNKVTEKGKYVELRCDPISGHTALYWYRQSLGQGPEFLIYFQGTGAADDSGLPNDRFFAVRPEGSVSTLKIQRTERGDSAVYLCASSQVANTGELFFGEGSRLTVL.

The rearrangement links TRBV7-6 to TRBJ2-2; TRBD1 or TRBD2 may be the D gene (5 bases each). This CDR3 spans 14 amino acids. Germline values: CDR1 SGHVS, CDR2 FNYEAQ. Trimming took 5 bases from V and 2 from J, leaving 9 bases between them. CDR3 protein: CASSGTVNTGELFF. The CDR3 DNA reads as TGTGCCAGCAGCGGGACGGTTAACACCGGGGAGCTGTTTTTT.

This clone came up once. The chain joins TRBV9 to TRBJ2-1, with unresolved D. The CDR3 has 18 amino acids. Germline lookup yields CDR1 SGDLS and CDR2 YYNGEE. The V end lost 0 bases, the J end lost 3 bases, and 19 bases lay between the germline ends. This CDR3 reads CASSVEDRPARVYNEQFF. CDR3 DNA sequence: TGTGCCAGCAGCGTAGAGGACCGCCCCGCACGGGTCTACAATGAGCAGTTCTTC. Full variable domain (outside the CDR3, taken from reference TRBV9 and TRBJ2-1): DSGVTQTPKHLITATGQRVTLRCSPRSGDLSVYWYQQSLDQGLQFLIQYYNGEERAKGNILERFSAQQFPDLHSELNLSSLELGDSALYFCASSVEDRPARVYNEQFFGPGTRLTVL.

Comments on this clone: A read error is likely here: a far larger clone is one base away. Other DNA sequences in this sample translate to the same CDR3. J is TRBJ2-7 and V is TRBV7-2, with D perhaps assigned TRBD1 or TRBD2 (6 bases each). CDR1 is SGHTA, CDR2 FQGNSA, per germline. The CDR3 is 15 amino acids. CDR3 sequence (DNA): TGTGCCAGCAGCTTGGGACCCCCGGGGGCCTACGAACAGTACTTC. This translates into CASSLGPPGAYEQYF.

The V and J genes are TRBV27 and TRBJ1-5, with TRBD1 identical over 7 bases. Germline loops: CDR1 MNHEY, CDR2 SMNVEV (reference sequence). The CDR3 is made up of 12 amino acids. The V gene end was trimmed by 5 bases and the J gene end by 7 bases; junction bases not matched to a gene: 2. The CDR3 DNA is TGTGCCAGCAGTATAGGGGGCCAGCCCCAGCATTTT. Amino acids: CASSIGGQPQHF.